These 20 T cell receptor beta chains share one sample of origin, sequenced in a study of blood T cell repertoires in COVID-19. Profiling relied on immunoSEQ multiplex PCR, and the TCRdb table lists in-frame clones only, not all of them. The data hold approximately 150,000 clones, with 79% observed a single time. The sample consisted of peripheral blood. These receptors originate from a middle-aged man with active or convalescent COVID-19.

The chain carries TRBV7-9 and TRBJ2-1, with D possibly being TRBD2 (5 bases). Between the trimmed V and J ends, which lost 1 base and 0 bases, there was a span of 10 bases. In germline, CDR1 is SEHNR, CDR2 FQNEAQ (reference sequence). The CDR3 consists of 16 residues. The CDR3: CASSLEGSVSYNEQFF. CDR3 coding DNA: TGTGCCAGCAGCTTAGAGGGTAGCGTCTCCTACAATGAGCAGTTCTTC.

As for this clone: Other nucleotide sequences from this sample produce the same CDR3. The gene calls are TRBV2 and TRBJ1-2; no firm D call. The germline CDR1 and CDR2 sequences are SNHLY and FYNNEI. The CDR3 sequence is 12 residues long. Trimming stripped 3 bases from V and 4 bases from J, with 6 bases between. The CDR3: CASSERSYGYTF. In DNA, the CDR3 is TGTGCCAGCAGTGAGAGGTCCTATGGCTACACCTTC.

The V and J genes are TRBV19 and TRBJ2-6, with unresolved D. V was pared by 4 bases and J by 5 bases, with 6 bases between. Per germline, CDR1 LNHDA and CDR2 SQIVND (reference sequence). The CDR3 sequence is 13 residues long. CDR3 in DNA: TGTGCCAGTAGTACAAGCTGGGCCAACGTCCTGACTTTC. It yields the protein CASSTSWANVLTF. The full variable domain, with the rest looked up from reference TRBV19 and TRBJ2-6, is DGGITQSPKYLFRKEGQNVTLSCEQNLNHDAMYWYRQDPGQGLRLIYYSQIVNDFQKGDIAEGYSVSREKKESFPLTVTSAQKNPTAFYLCASSTSWANVLTFGAGSRLTVL.

This chain uses TRBV6-6 with TRBJ1-2; 8 bases are a match to TRBD1. Germline V CDR1 and CDR2: MNHNY, SVGAGI (reference sequence). The CDR3 has 13 amino acids. The V gene end was trimmed by 4 bases and the J gene end by 4 bases; junction bases not matched to a gene: 2. Here the CDR3 DNA reads TGTGCCAGCAGTTCAGGGGGCTTCTATGGCTACACCTTC. It codes for CASSSGGFYGYTF.

The chain couples TRBV11-3 to TRBJ2-2; D possibly corresponds to TRBD2 (6 bases). The CDR3 covers 15 residues. Germline V gene data show CDR1 as SGHNT and CDR2 as YENEEA. V shed 5 bases and J shed 0 bases, with 10 bases lying between them. CDR3 DNA sequence: TGTGCCAGCAGCGTAGGAGGGCCGAACACCGGGGAGCTGTTTTTT. Protein product: CASSVGGPNTGELFF.

This chain links TRBV7-3 with TRBJ2-1; 7 bases fit TRBD1. This CDR3 has 14 residues. V gave up 0 bases and J gave up 7 bases; unmatched junction bases: 3. Looked up from germline, CDR1 is SGHTA and CDR2 is FQGTGA. The CDR3 here is CASSLTRGRNEQFF. DNA for the CDR3: TGTGCCAGCAGCTTAACGAGGGGGCGGAATGAGCAGTTCTTC.

The genes are TRBV4-2 and TRBJ1-1; the match to TRBD1 covers 7 bases. V trimming: 4 bases; J trimming: 3 bases; junction bases outside the gene matches: 5. CDR1 and CDR2 from the germline V gene are LGHNA and YNFKEQ. This CDR3 has 14 amino acids. The DNA for the CDR3 is TGTGCCAGCAGCCGACAGGGATCTGACACTGAAGCTTTCTTT. Its protein is CASSRQGSDTEAFF.

This CDR3 is CSALSRGGQFF. DNA for the CDR3: TGCAGTGCTCTATCGCGGGGGGGACAGTTCTTC. The V call is TRBV20-1, the J call TRBJ2-1; 9 nucleotides match TRBD2. The germline V gene encodes CDR1 DFQATT and CDR2 SNEGSKA (reference sequence). V gave up 5 bases and J gave up 13 bases; unmatched junction bases: 6. The CDR3 runs to 11 residues.

CDR3 protein: CASSFEGSYEQYF. The CDR3 nucleotides are TGTGCCAGCAGCTTCGAGGGTTCCTACGAGCAGTACTTC. This chain uses TRBV5-4 with TRBJ2-7, with a possible D match to TRBD2 (5 bases). Germline V gene sequence: CDR1 SGHNT, CDR2 YYREEE (reference sequence). The CDR3 extends over 13 amino acids. V lost 2 bases to trimming and J lost 1 base, with 7 bases between them.

The chain combines TRBV11-3 with TRBJ1-1; TRBD1 agrees at 7 bases. With 5 bases clipped from V and 0 bases from J, the junction kept 3 bases outside the gene matches. This CDR3 spans 14 amino acids. CDR1 SGHNT and CDR2 YENEEA come from the germline V gene. The CDR3 here is CASSPQGMNTEAFF. The CDR3 DNA is TGTGCCAGCAGCCCACAGGGGATGAACACTGAAGCTTTCTTT. The complete variable domain, with remaining parts taken from reference TRBV11-3 and TRBJ1-1, reads EAGVVQSPRYKIIEKKQPVAFWCNPISGHNTLYWYLQNLGQGPELLIRYENEEAVDDSQLPKDRFSAERLKGVDSTLKIQPAELGDSAVYLCASSPQGMNTEAFFGQGTRLTVV.

The chain has TRBV27 and TRBJ2-1, with 11 bases lining up with TRBD1. CDR1 is MNHEY and CDR2 is SMNVEV in the germline V gene (reference sequence). The CDR3 spans 16 residues. After removal of 6 bases from V and 8 bases from J, the junction contained 12 bases not matched to a gene. The CDR3 DNA is TGTGCCAGCAGCCCCCCTGGACAGGGGGCAATGGATGAGCAGTTCTTC. This sequence encodes CASSPPGQGAMDEQFF.

The chain links TRBV28 to TRBJ1-6, with TRBD1 as a possible D gene (5 bases). V shed 5 bases and J shed 9 bases, with 14 bases lying between them. CDR1 MDHEN and CDR2 SYDVKM come from the germline V gene. This CDR3 contains 14 residues. This CDR3 reads CASSPPVTGSPLHF. DNA for the CDR3: TGTGCCAGCAGTCCCCCGGTCACAGGTTCACCCCTCCACTTT.

This clone was counted between two and nine times. V usage is TRBV5-6 and J usage is TRBJ2-7; 13 nucleotides agree with TRBD2. Trimming at V came to 4 bases and at J to 5 bases, leaving 3 bases not matched to a gene. This CDR3 spans 14 amino acids. Germline CDR1 reads SGHDT; CDR2 reads YYEEEE. The CDR3 region has the DNA TGTGCCAGCAGCACGGGACTAGCGGGAAACGAGCAGTACTTC. This translates into CASSTGLAGNEQYF.

The chain's CDR3 is CASNWQGTDTQYF. CDR3 coding DNA: TGTGCCAGCAACTGGCAGGGGACAGATACGCAGTATTTT. V is TRBV6-5 and J is TRBJ2-3; D is possibly TRBD1 (6 bases). The CDR3 has 13 residues. In germline, CDR1 is MNHEY, CDR2 SVGAGI. The V and J ends lost 7 bases and 3 bases respectively, with 11 bases between them.

The DNA of the CDR3 is TGTGCCAGCAGCCGTCCCGGGAGGGGTGAGACCCAGTACTTC. Its protein is CASSRPGRGETQYF. The rearrangement uses TRBV7-3 and TRBJ2-5, with TRBD2 matching over 8 bases. This CDR3 has 14 amino acids. V dropped 5 bases and J dropped 5; count of bases not matched to a gene: 7. From germline, CDR1 is SGHTA and CDR2 FQGTGA.

The chain is built from TRBV5-6 and TRBJ1-6; D is unresolved. In germline, CDR1 is SGHDT, CDR2 YYEEEE. CDR3 length: 18 residues. Trimming pared 0 bases from V and 4 bases from J, leaving 17 bases between. The CDR3 nucleotides are TGTGCCAGCAGCTTGGACAGCCCTCGCTCTTCATATAATTCACCCCTCCACTTT. Protein product: CASSLDSPRSSYNSPLHF.

V and J are TRBV19 and TRBJ2-1; TRBD2 agrees at 7 bases. The CDR3 is 15 residues long. Trimming cost V 4 bases and J 6 bases; bases outside gene matches: 9. The germline gives CDR1 LNHDA, CDR2 SQIVND (reference sequence). In DNA, the CDR3 is TGTGCCAGTAGTACTTCGGGAGGAGGGCTCAATGAGCAGTTCTTC. Its protein is CASSTSGGGLNEQFF.

The V and J genes are TRBV27 and TRBJ1-2; maybe TRBD1 (6 bases). This CDR3 contains 13 residues. The V end lost 6 bases, the J end lost 8 bases, and 16 bases lay between the germline ends. Germline CDR1 is MNHEY and CDR2 is SMNVEV (reference sequence). The CDR3 region is CASSPPGGAGYTF. CDR3 nucleotide sequence: TGTGCCAGCAGCCCCCCGGGGGGCGCGGGCTACACCTTC.

The chain employs TRBV28 and TRBJ2-2; D gene uncertain. In germline, CDR1 is MDHEN, CDR2 SYDVKM. This CDR3 comprises 14 residues. V dropped 3 bases and J dropped 2 bases, with 7 bases sitting between them. The CDR3 bases are TGTGCCAGCAGTTTTTCCGTTAACACCGGGGAGCTGTTTTTT. It is translated as CASSFSVNTGELFF.

The chain carries TRBV5-5 and TRBJ1-5, with TRBD1 as a possible D gene (6 bases). V was pared by 1 base and J by 2 bases, with 10 bases between. The CDR3 covers 15 residues. The germline V gene encodes CDR1 SGHKS and CDR2 YYEKEE (reference sequence). The CDR3 is CASSLLDRRNQPQHF. The DNA of the CDR3 is TGTGCCAGCAGCTTGCTCGACAGGCGCAATCAGCCCCAGCATTTT.